The rows below give T cell receptor beta chains drawn from one sample of a study of OX40 agonist ivuxolimab in advanced cancers. Some clones are missing from TCRdb's copy, which holds only in-frame ones; the method was immunoSEQ multiplex PCR. This sample has approximately 70,000 clones, with 80% to 95% found just once. The material was CD4+ or CD8+ T cells sorted from blood, obtained in a trial of the OX40 agonist ivuxolimab. These receptor sequences come from an adult with an advanced solid tumor such as melanoma, head and neck, liver or kidney cancer. The CDR3 runs from the conserved cysteine through the conserved F or W. D genes are given only for firm matches. Rows give clone size only sometimes, using once, few, many, or a class for an expanded clone.

v_call: TRBV6-7
clone_size: once
cdr3_length: 15
d_call: -
j_call: TRBJ2-1
cdr3_nt: TGTGCCAGCAGTAAAGGACCGCCGGCGTACAATGAGCAGTTCTTC
cdr3_aa: CASSKGPPAYNEQFF

v_call: TRBV11-2
clone_size: -
cdr3_length: 15
d_call: TRBD2
j_call: TRBJ2-1
cdr3_nt: TGTGCCAGCAGCTTGGGACTAGCGTCCTACAATGAGCAGTTCTTC
cdr3_aa: CASSLGLASYNEQFF

v_call: TRBV19
clone_size: once
cdr3_length: 14
d_call: -
j_call: TRBJ1-2
cdr3_nt: TGTGCCAGTACGGGGTACAGGGCTAACTATGGCTACACCTTC
cdr3_aa: CASTGYRANYGYTF

v_call: TRBV4-3
clone_size: -
cdr3_length: 16
d_call: -
j_call: TRBJ1-4
cdr3_nt: TGCGCCAGCAGCCAAGGGGGAGGGAGGACTAATGAAAAACTGTTTTTT
cdr3_aa: CASSQGGGRTNEKLFF

v_call: TRBV11-2
clone_size: -
cdr3_length: 18
d_call: TRBD2
j_call: TRBJ2-1
cdr3_nt: TGTGCCAGCAGCTTCAAGGGAGGCCGGACTAGCGGGAGCAATGAGCAGTTCTTC
cdr3_aa: CASSFKGGRTSGSNEQFF

v_call: TRBV7-2
clone_size: -
cdr3_length: 15
d_call: TRBD2
j_call: TRBJ2-3
cdr3_nt: TGTGCCAGCAGCGGTAGCGGGCAAATCACAGATACGCAGTATTTT
cdr3_aa: CASSGSGQITDTQYF

v_call: TRBV19
clone_size: -
cdr3_length: 14
d_call: TRBD1
j_call: TRBJ1-5
cdr3_nt: TGTGCCAGTAGGGGGACAGGGGGCAATCAGCCCCAGCATTTT
cdr3_aa: CASRGTGGNQPQHF

v_call: TRBV6-6
clone_size: -
cdr3_length: 14
d_call: TRBD1
j_call: TRBJ2-5
cdr3_nt: TGTGCCAGCAGACCAACAGGGGTCGGAGAGACCCAGTACTTC
cdr3_aa: CASRPTGVGETQYF

v_call: TRBV6-5
clone_size: -
cdr3_length: 14
d_call: -
j_call: TRBJ2-5
cdr3_nt: TGTGCCAGCAGTTACGGAAACGCGGGGGAGACCCAGTACTTC
cdr3_aa: CASSYGNAGETQYF

v_call: TRBV2
clone_size: -
cdr3_length: 10
d_call: -
j_call: TRBJ1-1
cdr3_nt: TGTGCCAGCAAACGGGGTGAAGCTTTCTTT
cdr3_aa: CASKRGEAFF

v_call: TRBV5-6
clone_size: -
cdr3_length: 14
d_call: TRBD1
j_call: TRBJ1-2
cdr3_nt: TGTGCCAGCAGCTTCCCGGGACAGAGCTATGGCTACACCTTC
cdr3_aa: CASSFPGQSYGYTF

v_call: TRBV18
clone_size: -
cdr3_length: 15
d_call: -
j_call: TRBJ2-1
cdr3_nt: TGTGCCAGCTGGACCGGACGGGTCTCCTACAATGAGCAGTTCTTC
cdr3_aa: CASWTGRVSYNEQFF

v_call: TRBV7-7
clone_size: -
cdr3_length: 15
d_call: -
j_call: TRBJ2-3
cdr3_nt: TGTGCCAGCAGCTTAACTCCGGAGAGCACAGATACGCAGTATTTT
cdr3_aa: CASSLTPESTDTQYF